This entry lists 23 T cell receptor beta chains sequenced from one sample in a study of blood T cells in healthy people across ages. Through a sample-barcoded 5' primer and a J-beta primer mix, a second PCR was run for roughly 6 to 11 cycles. TCRdb fed the 5' RACE reads into MiXCR, producing one record per CDR3 protein. The table records 1,100,000 or so distinct CDR3 sequences, 45% of them present only once. Sequenced material: blood. All receptors derive from a woman aged 55-70 years in good health.

The V gene is TRBV29-1, the J gene TRBJ2-7; TRBD2 aligns across 9 bases. The DNA end favors TRBJ2-5, so the J call may be wrong. CDR1 is SQVTM and CDR2 is ANQGSEA in the germline V gene. The CDR3 has 13 amino acids. The CDR3 DNA reads as TGCAGCCATAGAGCGGGAGGTGGAGAGACCCAGTACTTC. Its protein is CSHRAGGGETQYF.

The chain joins TRBV29-1 to TRBJ2-4, with D tentatively TRBD1 or TRBD2 (5 bases each). CDR1 is SQVTM and CDR2 is ANQGSEA in the germline V gene. The CDR3 is made up of 14 amino acids. The V gene lost 7 bases and the J gene lost 0 bases, with 13 bases spanning the gap. The CDR3 DNA is TGCAGCGCTGGGACGGCGCTAGCCAAAAACATTCAGTACTTC. Translation: CSAGTALAKNIQYF.

This sequence joins TRBV2 and TRBJ2-1; maybe TRBD2 (6 bases). Germline CDR1 reads SNHLY; CDR2 reads FYNNEI. The CDR3 spans 14 residues. Trimming pared 4 bases from V and 9 bases from J, leaving 16 bases between. The chain's CDR3 is CASSVWLAAGEQFF. In nucleotides, the CDR3 is TGTGCCAGCAGTGTGTGGCTAGCAGCGGGTGAGCAGTTCTTC.

Comment on this clonotype: The junction and the germline gene differ at one end; a read error may be behind it. The genes are TRBV7-2 and TRBJ2-1; no definite D call. The CDR3 totals 13 residues. CDR1 is SGHTA and CDR2 is FQGNSA in the germline V gene. In DNA form, the CDR3 reads TGTGCCAGCAGCTTAAACGCTTACAAGGAGCAGTTCTTC. This encodes CASSLNAYKEQFF.

The chain recombines TRBV9 with TRBJ2-5, with D possibly matching TRBD2 (5 bases). V was shortened by 6 bases and J by 5 bases, with 17 bases between the two germline ends. The CDR3 totals 14 residues. The V gene's germline CDR1 is SGDLS and CDR2 YYNGEE. CDR3 region: CASNVGIQRETQYF. In DNA, the CDR3 is TGTGCCAGCAACGTTGGAATCCAGCGGGAGACCCAGTACTTC.

In nucleotides, the CDR3 is TGCAGTGCCGGACTAGCGGGTTTAGAGACCCAGTACTTC. Protein: CSAGLAGLETQYF. V and J are TRBV20-1 and TRBJ2-5; 11 positions match TRBD2. Looked up from germline, CDR1 is DFQATT and CDR2 is SNEGSKA (reference sequence). Trimming took 6 bases from V and 4 from J; bases not matched to a gene: 4. The CDR3 runs 13 residues.

Only a few counts were recorded for this clonotype. The chain uses TRBV7-9 and TRBJ2-7; D is perhaps TRBD2 (5 bases). Trimming pared 5 bases from V and 6 bases from J, leaving 17 bases between. Germline-derived CDR1 and CDR2 are SEHNR and FQNEAQ (reference sequence). The CDR3 extends over 14 amino acids. CDR3 nucleotides: TGTGCCAGCAGCCAGAGCGGCCCCTTGGGCGAGCAGTACTTC. Translated: CASSQSGPLGEQYF.

The chain uses TRBV20-1 and TRBJ2-1; D might be TRBD2 (7 bases). Deletions cut 3 bases from V and 3 bases from J, with 12 bases between. This CDR3 is 14 amino acids long. Germline V CDR1 and CDR2: DFQATT, SNEGSKA (reference sequence). CDR3 amino acids: CSARGGPRYNEQFF. The CDR3 coding sequence is TGCAGTGCTAGGGGGGGGCCACGCTACAATGAGCAGTTCTTC.

The rearrangement joins TRBV6-1 to TRBJ2-7; 7 bases map to TRBD2. Trimming cost V 1 base and J 2 bases; bases outside gene matches: 5. Germline V gene data show CDR1 as MNHNS and CDR2 as SASEGT. CDR3 length equals 15 residues. CDR3 protein: CASSEGGGGTYEQYF. The DNA of the CDR3 is TGTGCCAGCAGTGAAGGGGGGGGTGGCACCTACGAGCAGTACTTC.

The chain links TRBV27 to TRBJ2-2; D remains ambiguous. The CDR3 contains 16 residues. Per germline, CDR1 MNHEY and CDR2 SMNVEV (reference sequence). Trimming stripped 6 bases from V and 4 bases from J, with 18 bases between. DNA of the CDR3: TGTGCCAGCAGCTCCGTATCTGGGGTGGGCACCGGGGAGCTGTTTTTT. Translation: CASSSVSGVGTGELFF.

The chain has TRBV6-5 and TRBJ2-1, with 8 bases matching TRBD2. The CDR3 totals 15 residues. Germline assignment: CDR1 MNHEY and CDR2 SVGAGI. The ends lost 8 bases at V and 4 bases at J; junction bases unmatched: 10. The chain's CDR3 is CASDWSGGSYNEQFF. CDR3 sequence (DNA): TGTGCCAGCGATTGGAGCGGGGGATCATACAATGAGCAGTTCTTC.

V is TRBV20-1 and J is TRBJ2-4, with a weak D call TRBD2 (5 bases). The germline V gene has CDR1 DFQATT and CDR2 SNEGSKA (reference sequence). This CDR3 contains 16 residues. The CDR3 spells CSTSPPLGSSKNIQYF. The CDR3 DNA sequence: TGCAGCACTAGTCCACCATTGGGTTCCAGTAAAAACATTCAGTACTTC.

This chain connects TRBV12-3 or TRBV12-4 to TRBJ2-5; TRBD2 matches at 13 bases. The CDR3 spans 17 residues. The J segment lost 0 bases and the V segment lost 6 bases, leaving 7 bases of the junction unmatched. In nucleotides, the CDR3 is TGTGCCAGCAGACGGACTAGCGGGAGAGAGGACCAAGAGACCCAGTACTTC. Its translation is CASRRTSGREDQETQYF.

The rearrangement joins TRBV5-6 to TRBJ2-5, with D tentatively TRBD2 (6 bases). CDR3 length: 15 amino acids. Germline lookup yields CDR1 SGHDT and CDR2 YYEEEE. V was pared by 0 bases and J by 11 bases, with 20 bases between. For the CDR3, the DNA is TGTGCCAGCAGCTTGGCACCGCGGGGCGGAGAAGAGCAGTACTTC. This gives the protein CASSLAPRGGEEQYF.

The chain carries TRBV6-6 and TRBJ2-7, with D maybe TRBD1 (5 bases). This CDR3 region has 16 residues. CDR1 and CDR2 from the germline V gene are MNHNY and SVGAGI (reference sequence). V shed 2 bases and J shed 3 bases, with 17 bases lying between them. CDR3 sequence reads: CASSYRGTGEIYEQYF. In nucleotides, the CDR3 is TGTGCCAGCAGTTACAGAGGAACAGGAGAAATCTACGAGCAGTACTTC.

This chain joins TRBV11-2 and TRBJ2-1; possibly TRBD2 for D (7 bases). Germline CDR1 reads SGHAT; CDR2 reads FQNNGV. Trimming removed 5 bases from V and 5 bases from J, with 25 bases in between. CDR3 length: 18 amino acids. In nucleotides, the CDR3 is TGTGCCAGCAGCACCCTGGGGGCGGGAGTATCCCGGCACAATGAGCAGTTCTTC. Amino acid sequence: CASSTLGAGVSRHNEQFF.

This clonotype was recorded a few times. The chain combines TRBV7-2 with TRBJ1-1; D is unclear. Germline CDR1 and CDR2: SGHTA and FQGNSA. The CDR3 is 14 residues long. Trimming removed 4 bases at V and 7 bases at J, with 16 bases between. CDR3 sequence: CASSSTSFQIEAFF. CDR3 bases: TGTGCCAGCAGCTCAACGTCATTTCAGATTGAAGCTTTCTTT. Complete variable domain (other parts from reference TRBV7-2 and TRBJ1-1): GAGVSQSPSNKVTEKGKDVELRCDPISGHTALYWYRQSLGQGLEFLIYFQGNSAPDKSGLPSDRFSAERTGGSVSTLTIQRTQQEDSAVYLCASSSTSFQIEAFFGQGTRLTVV.

A remark on this clonotype: Relative to the germline gene, one junction end is altered; a read error may explain this. The V gene is TRBV29-1, the J gene TRBJ2-1; 8 bases agree with TRBD1. The CDR3 sequence is 14 residues long. Germline loops: CDR1 SQVTM, CDR2 ANQGSEA. The CDR3: CSVDLGQGHNGQFF. In DNA, the CDR3 is TGCAGCGTAGATCTCGGACAGGGTCACAATGGGCAGTTCTTC.

This chain uses TRBV27 with TRBJ1-6; 10 nucleotides line up with TRBD1. Germline values: CDR1 MNHEY, CDR2 SMNVEV (reference sequence). There are 15 residues in the CDR3. The V segment lost 3 bases and the J segment 10 bases; nucleotides outside the gene matches: 6. CDR3 sequence (DNA): TGTGCCAGCAGTTTCGACGGGACAGGGGTATCACCCCTCCACTTT. The encoded protein is CASSFDGTGVSPLHF.

This rearrangement joins TRBV6-2 or TRBV6-3 to TRBJ2-3; TRBD2 agrees at 13 bases. Germline trimming cut 6 bases from V and 2 bases from J; bases unmatched to any gene: 5. This CDR3 has 16 amino acids. Germline assignment: CDR1 MNHEY and CDR2 SVGEGT. The CDR3 loop is CASSRTSGRATDTQYF. CDR3 in DNA: TGTGCCAGCAGCCGAACTAGCGGGAGGGCCACAGATACGCAGTATTTT.

V is TRBV3-1 and J is TRBJ1-5; TRBD1 matches 8 bases. V shed 8 bases and J 11 bases; nucleotides not matched to a gene: 14. CDR3 length: 14 residues. In germline, CDR1 is LGHDT, CDR2 YNNKEL (reference sequence). CDR3 sequence (DNA): TGTGCCAGCGGCTCCGGGGACAGGAAATCAGCCCAGCATTTT. It codes for CASGSGDRKSAQHF.

The chain recombines TRBV12-3 or TRBV12-4 with TRBJ2-7; 9 positions agree with TRBD2. J gave up 7 bases and V 5 bases, and 12 bases lay outside the gene matches. This CDR3 is built from 15 residues. The CDR3 reads CASSRSGGSWNEQYF. The DNA of the CDR3 is TGTGCCAGCAGTCGGAGCGGGGGGAGTTGGAATGAGCAGTACTTC.

This clonotype has more than one count but fewer than ten. This sequence joins TRBV20-1 and TRBJ2-7; D uncertain. The DNA end lines up better with TRBJ2-5; the J call may be wrong. CDR1 is DFQATT and CDR2 is SNEGSKA in the germline V gene (reference sequence). The CDR3 extends over 13 amino acids. The CDR3 reads CSARDWLVETQYF. In DNA, the CDR3 is TGCAGTGCTAGAGATTGGTTAGTGGAGACCCAGTACTTC.